Listed below are T cell receptor beta chains from one sample, sequenced in a study of blood T cells in healthy people across ages. TCRdb used MiXCR to reprocess the 5' RACE reads, holding one entry per CDR3 protein. Among more than 900,000 distinct CDR3 sequences, roughly 29% were seen once, and the ten largest hold approximately 10%. These data also formed part of another study, on T cells of mothers and their children.

The source material was blood. The receptors here all came from a woman in her 40s in good health. The CDR3 runs from the conserved cysteine through the conserved F or W. Fields, in order: V gene, D gene, J gene, clone size, CDR3 protein, CDR3 DNA. A D gene is named only where the DNA matches it firmly. Size is stated for part of the rows, as once, few or many counts, or as a class when the clone is expanded.

>TRBV20-1|-|TRBJ1-1|-
CSASEGLAAFF
TGCAGTGCTAGTGAGGGGTTGGCAGCTTTCTTT
>TRBV29-1|-|TRBJ2-5|many
CSVSEGTQYF
TGCAGCGTCTCGGAAGGGACCCAGTACTTC
>TRBV9|-|TRBJ2-1|-
CASSPQAQGSQQFF
TGTGCCAGCAGCCCCCAGGCTCAGGGCTCTCAGCAGTTCTTC
>TRBV7-2|-|TRBJ1-1|few
CASSFAPGAYEAFF
TGTGCCAGCAGCTTTGCTCCCGGGGCGTATGAAGCTTTCTTT
>TRBV29-1|TRBD1|TRBJ1-1|-
CSVPGRSGGRTEAFF
TGCAGCGTCCCAGGGAGGTCAGGGGGGAGAACTGAAGCTTTCTTT
>TRBV20-1|TRBD1|TRBJ1-5|many
CSAQQGATGQPQHF
TGCAGTGCTCAACAGGGGGCGACGGGACAGCCCCAGCATTTT
>TRBV28|-|TRBJ1-6|-
CASSLPDSPLHF
TGTGCCAGCAGTTTGCCGGATTCACCCCTCCACTTT
>TRBV9|-|TRBJ1-4|-
CASSGGARSNEKLFF
TGTGCCAGCAGCGGAGGAGCCAGAAGTAATGAAAAACTGTTTTTT
>TRBV18|TRBD1|TRBJ1-1|few
CANSGGIPNTEAFF
TGTGCCAACTCAGGGGGCATACCGAACACTGAAGCTTTCTTT
>TRBV7-8|-|TRBJ2-5|many
CASTREGTQYF
TGTGCCAGCACCCGCGAGGGGACCCAGTACTTC
>TRBV5-6|TRBD1|TRBJ1-2|-
CASSSTGRDRYYGYTF
TGTGCCAGCAGCTCGACCGGTCGGGACAGGTATTATGGCTACACCTTC
>TRBV7-2|-|TRBJ2-3|few
CASSLETRFRGGDTQYF
TGTGCCAGCAGCTTAGAGACTCGGTTCCGAGGAGGAGATACGCAGTATTTT
>TRBV5-1|TRBD1|TRBJ2-3|-
CASSLGTGQGADTQYF
TGCGCCAGCAGCTTGGGAACCGGACAGGGGGCGGATACGCAGTATTTT
>TRBV7-2|-|TRBJ2-7|many
CASSPRMSYEQYF
TGTGCCAGCAGCCCCCGCATGAGCTACGAGCAGTACTTC
>TRBV7-2|TRBD1|TRBJ2-7|-
CASSLQDRAFYEQYF
TGTGCCAGCAGTTTACAGGACAGGGCCTTCTACGAGCAGTACTTC
>TRBV20-1|-|TRBJ1-4|-
CSARDPAGADEKLFF
TGCAGTGCTAGAGATCCGGCGGGAGCAGATGAAAAACTGTTTTTT
>TRBV6-5|-|TRBJ1-1|-
CASSYTGQLGSGEAFF
TGTGCCAGCAGTTACACCGGACAGCTCGGAAGCGGTGAAGCTTTCTTT
>TRBV29-1|-|TRBJ1-1|many
CSTHTENTEAFF
TGCAGTACGCACACAGAGAACACTGAAGCTTTCTTT
>TRBV5-4|TRBD2|TRBJ2-1|many
CASSPAGASGTSYNEQFF
TGTGCCAGCAGCCCGGCGGGGGCTAGCGGGACCTCCTACAATGAGCAGTTCTTC
>TRBV20-1|-|TRBJ1-5|-
CSARGGGLNQPQHF
TGCAGTGCCAGGGGTGGGGGGCTCAATCAGCCCCAGCATTTT
>TRBV9|-|TRBJ1-1|-
CASSPNEGSMNTEAFF
TGTGCCAGCAGTCCCAATGAGGGATCAATGAACACTGAAGCTTTCTTT
>TRBV7-2|-|TRBJ2-7|-
CASSLLGGGAVYEQHF
TGTGCCAGCAGCCTCCTAGGAGGGGGGGCGGTCTACGAGCAGCACTTC
>TRBV28|-|TRBJ2-7|many
CASSQQGGGYEQYF
TGTGCCAGCAGCCAACAAGGGGGGGGATACGAGCAGTACTTC
>TRBV5-1|-|TRBJ1-4|-
CASSKQSATNEKLFF
TGCGCCAGCAGCAAACAGTCCGCAACTAATGAAAAACTGTTTTTT
>TRBV5-6|-|TRBJ2-5|once
CASSLYTTESNF
TGTGCCAGCAGCTTGTACACCACGGAGTCAAACTTC
>TRBV27|-|TRBJ2-2|-
CASKLGSGTRTGELFF
TGTGCCAGCAAACTAGGATCAGGGACGAGGACCGGGGAGCTGTTTTTT
>TRBV20-1|-|TRBJ2-1|many
CSAPGTSYNEQFF
TGCAGTGCTCCAGGGACATCTTACAATGAGCAGTTCTTC
>TRBV28|TRBD1|TRBJ1-6|-
CASSRSRGQGALNSPLHF
TGTGCCAGCAGCCGGTCTAGGGGACAGGGGGCTTTAAATTCACCCCTCCACTTT
>TRBV2|-|TRBJ1-2|few
CASSGGRGGYTF
TGTGCCAGCAGTGGGGGTCGGGGTGGCTACACCTTC
>TRBV24-1|-|TRBJ1-3|few
CATSDPGPSGNTIYF
TGTGCCACCAGTGATCCCGGACCCTCCGGAAACACCATATATTTT
>TRBV18|-|TRBJ1-5|few
CASSPGPSQPQHF
TGTGCCAGCTCACCAGGGCCCAGTCAGCCCCAGCATTTT
>TRBV24-1|-|TRBJ2-1|many
CATSDFVPSSYNEQFF
TGTGCCACCAGTGATTTCGTACCGAGCTCCTACAATGAGCAGTTCTTC
>TRBV6-1|-|TRBJ1-2|many
CASRETGGYGYTF
TGTGCCAGCAGGGAGACAGGTGGTTATGGCTACACCTTC
>TRBV18|-|TRBJ2-1|-
CASSPRGGGSSYNEQFF
TGTGCCAGCTCACCACGGGGCGGGGGCAGCTCCTACAATGAGCAGTTCTTC
>TRBV14|-|TRBJ2-7|-
CASSQDRGIEQYF
TGTGCCAGCAGCCAAGACCGCGGGATCGAGCAGTACTTC
>TRBV20-1|-|TRBJ1-2|-
CSAITGSGGYTF
TGCAGTGCTATTACAGGGTCGGGCGGCTACACCTTC
>TRBV7-9|TRBD1|TRBJ1-5|few
CASSSDRAAQPQHF
TGTGCCAGCAGCTCCGACAGGGCGGCTCAGCCCCAGCATTTT
>TRBV24-1|-|TRBJ1-5|-
CATSDSWGSQPQHF
TGTGCCACCAGTGATTCGTGGGGCTCCCAGCCCCAGCATTTT
>TRBV7-9|-|TRBJ1-1|-
CASSLARPNTEAFF
TGTGCCAGCAGCTTAGCGCGGCCGAACACTGAAGCTTTCTTT
>TRBV28|TRBD1|TRBJ2-7|-
CASSLSSTGGCYEQYF
TGTGCCAGCAGTTTATCGTCAACAGGGGGCTGCTACGAGCAGTACTTC
>TRBV3-1|-|TRBJ1-2|few
CASSQESRGYTF
TGTGCCAGCAGCCAAGAATCGAGAGGCTACACCTTC
>TRBV7-2|-|TRBJ2-5|-
CASSPTGMGGTQYF
TGTGCCAGCAGCCCAACGGGGATGGGGGGGACCCAGTACTTC
>TRBV24-1|-|TRBJ1-2|few
CATSDPGVYGYTF
TGTGCCACCAGTGACCCAGGGGTCTATGGCTACACCTTC
>TRBV18|-|TRBJ2-6|few
CASSQTGQRHSGANVLTF
TGTGCCAGCTCACAAACCGGACAGCGTCACTCTGGGGCCAACGTCCTGACTTTC
>TRBV20-1|-|TRBJ1-1|many
CSARGGPRPNTEAFF
TGCAGTGCTAGAGGGGGACCCCGACCGAACACTGAAGCTTTCTTT
>TRBV5-1|TRBD1|TRBJ2-4|many
CASSLGLGQKEVEQYF
TGCGCCAGCAGCTTGGGTTTGGGACAGAAAGAGGTAGAGCAGTACTTC
>TRBV5-4|TRBD2|TRBJ2-4|-
CASTQKEAGGNIQYF
TGTGCCAGCACCCAGAAGGAGGCGGGGGGGAACATTCAGTACTTC
>TRBV29-1|TRBD1|TRBJ2-7|many
CSARTGVSGEQYF
TGCAGCGCTAGGACAGGGGTGAGCGGCGAGCAGTACTTC
>TRBV5-5|TRBD1|TRBJ1-3|few
CASNRAGTGVMDTIYF
TGTGCCAGCAACAGGGCCGGGACAGGGGTTATGGACACCATATATTTT
>TRBV9|-|TRBJ2-3|many
CASSVATWTQHTDTQYF
TGTGCCAGCAGCGTAGCTACGTGGACGCAGCACACAGATACGCAGTATTTT
>TRBV4-1|-|TRBJ2-1|few
CASSPENNEQFF
TGCGCCAGCAGCCCGGAGAACAATGAGCAGTTCTTC
>TRBV20-1|-|TRBJ2-1|-
CSARDHVGGGNNEQFF
TGCAGTGCTAGAGATCACGTAGGGGGGGGGAACAATGAGCAGTTCTTC
>TRBV7-8|TRBD2|TRBJ2-7|-
CASSLTLRGTSGGPYEQYF
TGTGCCAGCAGCTTAACCCTCCGGGGGACTAGCGGTGGCCCCTACGAGCAGTACTTC
>TRBV20-1|TRBD1|TRBJ1-5|-
CSAPFPTGQNNQPQHF
TGCAGTGCCCCATTCCCGACAGGGCAGAACAATCAGCCCCAGCATTTT
>TRBV20-1|TRBD1|TRBJ1-4|-
CGARENRGANEKLFF
TGCGGTGCTAGAGAAAACAGGGGGGCTAATGAAAAACTGTTTTTT
>TRBV27|TRBD2|TRBJ2-1|few
CASSGGAYNEQFF
TGTGCCAGCAGCGGGGGGGCCTACAATGAGCAGTTCTTC
>TRBV7-3|TRBD2|TRBJ2-5|-
CASSLNAGEKTQYF
TGTGCCAGCAGCTTAAATGCGGGGGAAAAGACCCAGTACTTC
>TRBV2|-|TRBJ1-5|-
CASTRTDNQPQHF
TGTGCCAGCACCCGGACAGATAATCAGCCCCAGCATTTT
>TRBV13|-|TRBJ1-1|-
CASSPNTETFF
TGTGCCAGCAGCCCGAACACTGAAACTTTCTTT
>TRBV4-2|-|TRBJ2-5|few
CASSQDRGPGAQYF
TGTGCCAGCAGCCAAGACAGGGGACCAGGGGCCCAGTACTTC